This T cell receptor beta chain originates from a study of regulatory T cells in long-lasting Graves disease. The time point: newly diagnosed GD, antithyroid drugs for less than 3 months. Following extraction of RNA from PBMCs, that RNA was used to make the TCR library. Arm-PCR with iRepertoire HTBI primers amplified the CDR3 regions for these TCR beta libraries. TCRdb redid the calling of the multiplex PCR reads with MiXCR, one entry per CDR3 protein. The table includes roughly 610,000 distinct CDR3 sequences, about 16% detected once. This clonotype came up many times. Another study also made use of these data, one on T cells in Graves' hyperthyroidism and ophthalmopathy.

This specimen was peripheral blood mononuclear cells (PBMCs), taken at new diagnosis, from a patient treated with antithyroid drugs. The TCR was taken from a woman younger than 45 with Graves disease.

This CDR3 is CSAGPTGSGNTIYF. CDR3 DNA sequence: TGCAGCGCCGGCCCGACAGGCTCTGGAAACACCATATATTTT. This sequence joins TRBV29-1 and TRBJ1-3, with D perhaps TRBD1 (6 bases). The V gene lost 7 bases and the J gene lost 0 bases, with 13 bases spanning the gap. CDR3 length: 14 residues. Germline CDR1 is SQVTM and CDR2 is ANQGSEA.